The sequence of this T cell receptor (beta chain) was determined in a study of technical replicates of blood from four donors. Only in-frame clones appear in the TCRdb table, and some are missing; sequencing was by immunoSEQ multiplex PCR. The sample shows more than 90,000 clones, approximately 95% of them seen only once. The CDR3 runs 16 residues. From germline, CDR1 is SQVTM and CDR2 ANQGSEA. The V and J ends lost 7 bases and 0 bases, in that order; junction bases with no gene match: 11. The chain has TRBV29-1 and TRBJ1-3; the match to TRBD1 covers 8 bases. The clonotype originates from a human donor in good health. The sample comprised T cells isolated from PBMCs. The CDR3, as DNA: TGCAGCGGGAGCGATCCTGACAGGGGCTCTGGAAACACCATATATTTT. Encoded protein: CSGSDPDRGSGNTIYF.